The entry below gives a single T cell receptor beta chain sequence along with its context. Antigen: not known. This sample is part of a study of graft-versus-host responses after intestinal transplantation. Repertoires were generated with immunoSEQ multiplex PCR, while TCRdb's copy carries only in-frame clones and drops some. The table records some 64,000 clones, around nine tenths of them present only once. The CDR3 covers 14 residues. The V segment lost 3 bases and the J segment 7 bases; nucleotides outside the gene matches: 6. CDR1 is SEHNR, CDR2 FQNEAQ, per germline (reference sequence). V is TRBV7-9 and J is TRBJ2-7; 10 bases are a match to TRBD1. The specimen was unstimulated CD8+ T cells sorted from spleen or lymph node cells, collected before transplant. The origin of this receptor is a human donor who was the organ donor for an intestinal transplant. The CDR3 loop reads CASSFRQGAREQYF. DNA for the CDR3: TGTGCCAGCAGCTTTCGACAGGGGGCAAGAGAGCAGTACTTC.